This note documents a single T cell receptor (beta chain) sequence. Antigen unknown. This entry belongs to a study of cytomegalovirus exposure and HLA in healthy donors. Overall study results and limits: Some highly shared sequence variants likely arose as a pipeline artifact.

The PCR used 60 Vbeta and 13 Jbeta primers. Under the authors' procedure: Among the unique TCR beta chains that a later analysis counted, 75 million to 85 million in all, 10 million to 11 million were shared. The protocol was immunoSEQ multiplex PCR, while the TCRdb copy is restricted to in-frame clones and leaves out a portion. The V and J calls and clone size are taken from that table; D and trimming were inferred from the DNA. The sample shows over 150,000 clones, about four fifths of them seen only once. The TCR was taken from a boy under 10 years old in good health and CMV-seronegative. Sequences were obtained from PBMCs.

The CDR3 here is CASSPINGGYTF. The CDR3 region has the DNA TGTGCCAGCAGCCCTATTAATGGTGGCTACACCTTC. The chain is built from TRBV11-2 and TRBJ1-2; D is undetermined. V lost 5 bases, J lost 7 bases, and 11 bases lay in between. This CDR3 is built from 12 residues. Germline V gene lookup returns CDR1 SGHAT and CDR2 FQNNGV.